These T cell receptor beta chains were read from a single sample in a study of blood T cells in healthy people across ages. From the 5' RACE reads, TCRdb called clonotypes with MiXCR, one entry per CDR3 protein. The sample carries 1.2 million to 1.5 million distinct CDR3 sequences, 35% to 45% recorded once. The sequencing sample was made of blood. The origin of the receptors is a woman between 18 and 29 years old in good health. CDR3s include the opening cysteine and the closing phenylalanine or tryptophan. A D gene is named only where the DNA matches it firmly. Clone size, where shown, is once, few, many, or a class for clones that have expanded.

J gene	clone size	V gene	D gene	CDR3 DNA	CDR3 protein
TRBJ2-2	few	TRBV19	.	TGTGCCAGTAGTATCCCAGGGGCCACCGGGGAGCTGTTTTTT	CASSIPGATGELFF
TRBJ1-1	.	TRBV3-1	TRBD1	TGTGCCAGCAGCCACCACAGGGGGTCGGATACTGAAGCTTTCTTT	CASSHHRGSDTEAFF
TRBJ2-3	.	TRBV7-2	TRBD1	TGTGCCAGCAGCGAGGCGGCCGGGACAGGGGTAAATACGCAGTATTTT	CASSEAAGTGVNTQYF
TRBJ2-6	few	TRBV6-1	.	TGTGCCAGCAGGCCCATTCCCCTAGGCGGGTTTGACGTCCTGACTTTC	CASRPIPLGGFDVLTF
TRBJ2-3	.	TRBV10-3	TRBD2	TGTGCCATCAGTGAGTCGCCTGCTAGCGGGGGAAGAACAGATACGCAGTATTTT	CAISESPASGGRTDTQYF
TRBJ1-6	.	TRBV10-3	.	TGTGCCATCAGTGAGTCGGGAGGGAATTCACCCCTCCACTTT	CAISESGGNSPLHF
TRBJ2-3	few	TRBV25-1	TRBD2	TGTGCCAGCAGTAAACTAGCGGGGGCGGCTTGGGGTGCAGATACGCAGTATTTT	CASSKLAGAAWGADTQYF
TRBJ1-1	few	TRBV18	TRBD1	TGTGCCAGCTCACAACAGAAGGGCGGGACAGCTAACACTGAAGCTTTCTTT	CASSQQKGGTANTEAFF
TRBJ2-2	.	TRBV12-3/TRBV12-4	.	TGTGCCAGCAGTTTCGCAGGGAGCACCGGGGAGCTGTTTTTT	CASSFAGSTGELFF
TRBJ1-3	.	TRBV10-3	.	TGTGCCATGACCATCGAAGGGGATAACCAGGCCATATATTTT	CAMTIEGDNQAIYF
TRBJ1-5	many	TRBV12-5	TRBD1	TGTGCTAGTGGTTTGGTACCAGGGGGCAGAAATCAGCCCCAGCATTTT	CASGLVPGGRNQPQHF
TRBJ2-3	.	TRBV7-9	.	TGTGCCAGCGTACGGCGGAAGGGGGAAACAGATACGCAGTATTTT	CASVRRKGETDTQYF
TRBJ1-1	few	TRBV6-1	.	TGTGCCAGCAGTGAAGTAGATAATATAAACACTGAAGCTTTCTTT	CASSEVDNINTEAFF
TRBJ1-2	.	TRBV6-1	.	TGTGCCAGTGAGGGGGTCGGTGGCTACACCTTC	CASEGVGGYTF
TRBJ1-2	.	TRBV20-1	.	TGCAGTGCTTCAAAGGGAAGACGCGATGGCTACACCTTC	CSASKGRRDGYTF
TRBJ2-6	.	TRBV16	.	TGTGCCAGCAGCCAACGGGGCAGGGTGACTCTCGGTTCTGGGGCCAACGTCCTGACTTTC	CASSQRGRVTLGSGANVLTF
TRBJ1-6	.	TRBV28	TRBD1	TGTGCCAGCAGACCGGGACAGACCCGTACCCCATCACCCCCCCACTTT	CASRPGQTRTPSPPHF
TRBJ1-2	few	TRBV27	TRBD1	TGTGCCAGCAGTTTTGACAGGGTGGGCTACACCTTC	CASSFDRVGYTF
TRBJ2-1	few	TRBV20-1	.	TGCAGTGCTAGCCTAGGGAAGAGAAACAATGAGCAGTTCTTC	CSASLGKRNNEQFF
TRBJ2-7	few	TRBV12-3/TRBV12-4	.	TGTGCCAGCAGTGTAGAGGCTACCTACGAGCAGTACTTC	CASSVEATYEQYF
TRBJ1-2	.	TRBV12-3/TRBV12-4	.	TGTGCCAGCACTCAAACGGGGACCCTCCCTGGCTACACCTTC	CASTQTGTLPGYTF
TRBJ2-1	.	TRBV6-1	.	TGTGCCAGCAGGGGGGACGACTACAATGAGCAGTTCTTC	CASRGDDYNEQFF
TRBJ2-3	.	TRBV6-1	.	TGTGCCAGCAGTGAACGAATGGGGGCAGATACGCAGTATTTT	CASSERMGADTQYF
TRBJ2-7	few	TRBV20-1	TRBD2	TGCAGTGCTAGAGTAGCGGGTAGCGGGGCCTACGAGCAGTACTTC	CSARVAGSGAYEQYF
TRBJ2-7	.	TRBV5-1	.	TGCGCCAGCAGCCCCCACCCCCGCTCCATCTCCTACGAGCAGTACTTC	CASSPHPRSISYEQYF
TRBJ2-7	.	TRBV20-1	.	TGCAGTGCTAGACTCCCCGGAAAGGGAAGGCCCTACGAGCAGTACTTC	CSARLPGKGRPYEQYF
TRBJ2-3	.	TRBV20-1	TRBD2	TGCAGTGCTAGAGGCGGTGCGGGAGGCCCAGATACGCAGTATTTT	CSARGGAGGPDTQYF
TRBJ1-1	.	TRBV10-3	.	TGTGCCATCAGCCAGCACAGAGAAGCTTTCTTT	CAISQHREAFF
TRBJ2-2	.	TRBV5-5	TRBD2	TGTGCCAGCAGGCTTAGCGGGGGGACGAACACCGGGGAGCTGTTTTTT	CASRLSGGTNTGELFF
TRBJ1-4	.	TRBV5-1	.	TGCGCCAGCAGCTCCGCGGGCGGTAACGAAAAACTGTTTTTT	CASSSAGGNEKLFF
TRBJ2-7	once	TRBV20-1	TRBD2	TGCAGTGCTCCGGGTTTGACTAGCGGGGGGGCTCCCCACGAGCAGTACTTC	CSAPGLTSGGAPHEQYF
TRBJ2-7	few	TRBV10-1	.	TGCGCCAGCAGTCGGGCGGACCAGCCCTACGAGCAGTACTTC	CASSRADQPYEQYF
TRBJ2-7	.	TRBV11-2	TRBD2	TGTGCCAGCAGCGCCCCAGCTAGCGGGGGGAACAATGAGCAGTACTTC	CASSAPASGGNNEQYF
TRBJ2-1	few	TRBV4-2	.	TGTGCCAGCAGCCAACAGCAGTGGAGCTCCTACAATGAGCAGTTCTTC	CASSQQQWSSYNEQFF
TRBJ1-4	.	TRBV20-1	.	TGCAGTGCTAGAGATCGGGGGGCTTCTAATGAAAAACTGTTTTTT	CSARDRGASNEKLFF
TRBJ1-4	.	TRBV21-1	.	TGTGCCAGCAGCAAAGTTAGGATACGGGGGAAACTGTTTTTT	CASSKVRIRGKLFF
TRBJ2-6	.	TRBV7-9	.	TGTGCCAGCAGCTTAGAGGGGTCAGCCCCCAATGGCTCTGGGGCCAACGTCCTGACTTTC	CASSLEGSAPNGSGANVLTF
TRBJ2-7	.	TRBV10-1	.	TGCGCCAGCAGTACCGACAGACGGATGGAGCAGTACTTC	CASSTDRRMEQYF
TRBJ2-3	.	TRBV3-1	TRBD2	TGTGCCAGCAGCCAAGAATCTAGCGGGGGGTCAGATACGCAGTATTTT	CASSQESSGGSDTQYF
TRBJ2-7	.	TRBV12-3/TRBV12-4	.	TGTACCAGCAGTCCCGAGGTCATGGCGGTTGCCGAGCAGTACTTC	CTSSPEVMAVAEQYF
TRBJ1-1	.	TRBV18	.	TGTGCCAGCTCACCACCCCAGCGGAACACTGAAGCTTTCTTT	CASSPPQRNTEAFF
TRBJ2-3	few	TRBV6-5	TRBD2	TGTGCCAGCAGTTACGTTAGGGAGGGCCAGGATACGCAGTATTTT	CASSYVREGQDTQYF
TRBJ2-1	few	TRBV13	TRBD2	TGTGCCAGCAGCTTAGGCTCTAGCGGGAGCCGTATTGAGCAGTTCTTC	CASSLGSSGSRIEQFF
TRBJ2-3	.	TRBV27	TRBD2	TGTGCCAGCAGTTTAGGGGGAGGGCCCACAGATACGCAGTATTTT	CASSLGGGPTDTQYF
TRBJ2-3	once	TRBV12-3/TRBV12-4	TRBD2	TGTGCCAGCAGCCTTTCCACGGGAGGGATCGCAGATACGCAGTATTTT	CASSLSTGGIADTQYF
TRBJ1-2	.	TRBV25-1	.	TGTGCCAGCAGTACGTCCCCAGGGACCGACTATGGCTACACCTTC	CASSTSPGTDYGYTF
TRBJ2-1	.	TRBV11-2	TRBD2	TGTGCCAGCAGCAAAGGACTAGCGGGAGACAATGAGCAGTTCTTC	CASSKGLAGDNEQFF
TRBJ2-3	.	TRBV5-1	TRBD1	TGCGCCAGCAGCGTGGGACAGATAATTTCGCCGGATACGCAGTATTTT	CASSVGQIISPDTQYF
TRBJ2-3	few	TRBV12-3/TRBV12-4	.	TGTGCCAGCAGTTTAGGGGACGGAGGAGGAGATACGCAGTATTTT	CASSLGDGGGDTQYF
TRBJ1-6	once	TRBV12-3/TRBV12-4	.	TGTGCCAGCATCCTACCGGGTACAAATTCACCCCTCCACTTT	CASILPGTNSPLHF
TRBJ2-7	.	TRBV6-1	TRBD2	TGTGCCAGCAGTGAGTTAACCGGGACTACGGGCTACGAGCAGTACTTC	CASSELTGTTGYEQYF
TRBJ2-5	.	TRBV4-1	TRBD2	TGCGCCAGCAGCCCCGGACTAGCGGGAGGATGGGAGACCCAGTACTTC	CASSPGLAGGWETQYF
TRBJ2-1	few	TRBV20-1	TRBD2	TGCAGTGCTAAAGCGGGAGTCCGCAATGAGCAGTTCTTC	CSAKAGVRNEQFF